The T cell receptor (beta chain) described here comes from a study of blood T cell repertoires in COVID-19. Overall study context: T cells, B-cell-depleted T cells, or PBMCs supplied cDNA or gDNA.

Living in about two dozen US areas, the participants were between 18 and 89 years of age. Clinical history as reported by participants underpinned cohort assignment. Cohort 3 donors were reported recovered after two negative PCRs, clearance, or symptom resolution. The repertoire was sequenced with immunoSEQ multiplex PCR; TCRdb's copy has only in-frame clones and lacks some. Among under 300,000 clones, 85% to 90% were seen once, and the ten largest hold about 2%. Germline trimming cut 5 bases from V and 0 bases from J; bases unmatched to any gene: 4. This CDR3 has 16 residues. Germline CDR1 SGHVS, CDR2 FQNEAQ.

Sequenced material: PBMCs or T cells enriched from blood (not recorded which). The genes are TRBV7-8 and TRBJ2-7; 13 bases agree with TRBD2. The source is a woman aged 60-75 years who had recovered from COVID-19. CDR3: CASSPGTSGVSYEQYF. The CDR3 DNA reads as TGTGCCAGCAGCCCCGGGACTAGCGGGGTCTCCTACGAGCAGTACTTC. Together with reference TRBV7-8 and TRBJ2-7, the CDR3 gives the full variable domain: GAGVSQSPRYKVAKRGQDVALRCDPISGHVSLFWYQQALGQGPEFLTYFQNEAQLDKSGLPSDRFFAERPEGSVSTLKIQRTQQEDSAVYLCASSPGTSGVSYEQYFGPGTRLTVT.